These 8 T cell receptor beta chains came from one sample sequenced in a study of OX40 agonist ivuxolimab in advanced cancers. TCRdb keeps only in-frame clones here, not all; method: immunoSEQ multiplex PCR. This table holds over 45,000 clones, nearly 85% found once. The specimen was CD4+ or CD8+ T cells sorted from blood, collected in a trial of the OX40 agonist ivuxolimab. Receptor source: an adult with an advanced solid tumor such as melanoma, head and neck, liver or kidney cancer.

CDR3 region: CASSLLGGSPGANVLTF. The CDR3 DNA sequence: TGTGCCAGCAGCCTATTGGGGGGTTCTCCTGGGGCCAACGTCCTGACTTTC. V gene TRBV7-8 combines with J gene TRBJ2-6; TRBD2 might be the D (6 bases). The CDR3 covers 17 residues. Between the trimmed V and J ends, which lost 5 bases and 2 bases, there was a span of 16 bases. Per the germline V gene, CDR1 is SGHVS and CDR2 is FQNEAQ.

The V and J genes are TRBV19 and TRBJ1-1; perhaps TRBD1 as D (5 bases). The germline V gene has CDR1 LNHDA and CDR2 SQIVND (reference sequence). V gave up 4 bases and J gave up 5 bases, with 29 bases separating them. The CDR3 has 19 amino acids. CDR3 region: CASSRPRDLTTRQSTEAFF. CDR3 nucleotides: TGTGCCAGTAGTAGACCCAGGGATCTGACAACTCGGCAGAGTACTGAAGCTTTCTTT.

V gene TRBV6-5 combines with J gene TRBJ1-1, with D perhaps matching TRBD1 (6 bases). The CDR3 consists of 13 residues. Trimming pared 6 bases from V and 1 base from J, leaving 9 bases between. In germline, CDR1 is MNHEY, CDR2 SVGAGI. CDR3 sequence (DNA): TGTGCCAGCAGGGTACAGGGGAACACTGAAGCTTTCTTT. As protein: CASRVQGNTEAFF.

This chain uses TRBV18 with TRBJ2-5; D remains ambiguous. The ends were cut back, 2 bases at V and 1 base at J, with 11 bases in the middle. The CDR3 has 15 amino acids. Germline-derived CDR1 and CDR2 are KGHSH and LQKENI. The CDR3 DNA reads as TGTGCCAGCTCACCAACGTTTTGGGCCCAAGAGACCCAGTACTTC. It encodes CASSPTFWAQETQYF. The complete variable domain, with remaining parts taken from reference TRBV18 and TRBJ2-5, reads NAGVMQNPRHLVRRRGQEARLRCSPMKGHSHVYWYRQLPEEGLKFMVYLQKENIIDESGMPKERFSAEFPKEGPSILRIQQVVRGDSAAYFCASSPTFWAQETQYFGPGTRLLVL.

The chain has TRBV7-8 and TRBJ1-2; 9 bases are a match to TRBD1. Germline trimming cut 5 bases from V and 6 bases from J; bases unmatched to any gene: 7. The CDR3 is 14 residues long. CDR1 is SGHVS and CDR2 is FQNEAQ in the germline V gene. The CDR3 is CASSLRDRENGYTF. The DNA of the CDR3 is TGTGCCAGCAGCCTCCGGGACAGGGAAAATGGCTACACCTTC. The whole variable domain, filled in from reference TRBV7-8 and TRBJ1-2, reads GAGVSQSPRYKVAKRGQDVALRCDPISGHVSLFWYQQALGQGPEFLTYFQNEAQLDKSGLPSDRFFAERPEGSVSTLKIQRTQQEDSAVYLCASSLRDRENGYTFGSGTRLTVV.

The CDR3 DNA sequence: TGTGCCAGCAGCGCACAGGGGGCCGGTCAGCCCCAGCATTTT. It specifies CASSAQGAGQPQHF. This rearrangement joins TRBV9 to TRBJ1-5; 9 bases fit TRBD1. With 3 bases clipped from V and 6 bases from J, the junction kept 4 bases outside the gene matches. Looked up from germline, CDR1 is SGDLS and CDR2 is YYNGEE. This CDR3 contains 14 residues.

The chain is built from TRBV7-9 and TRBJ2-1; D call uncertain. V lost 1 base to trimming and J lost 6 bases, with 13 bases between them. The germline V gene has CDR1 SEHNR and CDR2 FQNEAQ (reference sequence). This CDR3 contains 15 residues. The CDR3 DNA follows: TGTGCCAGCAGCTTAGAAGGTTGGCAGACCAATGAGCAGTTCTTC. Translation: CASSLEGWQTNEQFF.

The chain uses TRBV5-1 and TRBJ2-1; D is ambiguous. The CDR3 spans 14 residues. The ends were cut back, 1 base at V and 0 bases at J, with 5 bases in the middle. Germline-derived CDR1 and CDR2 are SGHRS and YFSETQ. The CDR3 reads CASSLTSSYNEQFF. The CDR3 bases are TGCGCCAGCAGCTTGACTTCCTCCTACAATGAGCAGTTCTTC. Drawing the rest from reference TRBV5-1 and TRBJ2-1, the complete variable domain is KAGVTQTPRYLIKTRGQQVTLSCSPISGHRSVSWYQQTPGQGLQFLFEYFSETQRNKGNFPGRFSGRQFSNSRSEMNVSTLELGDSALYLCASSLTSSYNEQFFGPGTRLTVL.